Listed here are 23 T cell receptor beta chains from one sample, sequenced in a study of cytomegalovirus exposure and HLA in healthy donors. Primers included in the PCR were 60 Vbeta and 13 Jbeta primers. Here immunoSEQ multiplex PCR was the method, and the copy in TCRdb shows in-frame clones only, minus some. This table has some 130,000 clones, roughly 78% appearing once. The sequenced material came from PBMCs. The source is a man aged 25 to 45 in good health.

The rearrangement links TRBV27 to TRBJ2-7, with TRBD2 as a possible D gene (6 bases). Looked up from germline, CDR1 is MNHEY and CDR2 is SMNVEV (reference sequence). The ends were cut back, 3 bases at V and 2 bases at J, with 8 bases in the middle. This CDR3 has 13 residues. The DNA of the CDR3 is TGTGCCAGCAGTTTGAGACTAGCCTACGAGCAGTACTTC. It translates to CASSLRLAYEQYF.

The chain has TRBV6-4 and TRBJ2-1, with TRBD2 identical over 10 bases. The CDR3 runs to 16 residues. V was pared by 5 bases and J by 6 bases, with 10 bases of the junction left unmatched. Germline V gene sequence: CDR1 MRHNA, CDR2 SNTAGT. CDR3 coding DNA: TGTGCCAGCAGTTACACAGAGGCTAGCGGGAGCAATGAGCAGTTCTTC. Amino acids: CASSYTEASGSNEQFF.

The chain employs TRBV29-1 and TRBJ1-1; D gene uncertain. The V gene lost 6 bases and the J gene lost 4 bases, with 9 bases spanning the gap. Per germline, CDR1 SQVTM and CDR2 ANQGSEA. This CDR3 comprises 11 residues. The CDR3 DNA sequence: TGCAGCGTCCTAGATTTCACTGAAGCTTTCTTT. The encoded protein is CSVLDFTEAFF.

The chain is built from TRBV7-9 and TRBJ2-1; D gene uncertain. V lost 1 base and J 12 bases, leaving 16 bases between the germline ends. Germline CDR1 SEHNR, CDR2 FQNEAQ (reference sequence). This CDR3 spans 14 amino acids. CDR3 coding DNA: TGTGCCAGCAGCTTAGAACTCGGCCCTAGACCGCAGTTCTTC. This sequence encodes CASSLELGPRPQFF.

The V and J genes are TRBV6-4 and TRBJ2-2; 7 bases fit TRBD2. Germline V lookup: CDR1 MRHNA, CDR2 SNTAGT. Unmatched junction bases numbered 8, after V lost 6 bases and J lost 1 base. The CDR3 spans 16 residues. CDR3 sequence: CASSLGAGMNTGELFF. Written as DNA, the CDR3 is TGTGCCAGCAGCCTGGGAGCGGGGATGAACACCGGGGAGCTGTTTTTT.

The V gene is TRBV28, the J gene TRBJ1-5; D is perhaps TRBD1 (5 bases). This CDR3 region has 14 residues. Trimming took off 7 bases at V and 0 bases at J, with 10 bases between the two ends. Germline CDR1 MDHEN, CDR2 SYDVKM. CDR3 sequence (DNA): TGTGCCAGCAAACGGGGGGATAGCAATCAGCCCCAGCATTTT. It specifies CASKRGDSNQPQHF.

The CDR3 DNA follows: TGTGCGGCAGGGCTAGCCAAAAACATTCAGTACTTC. Its protein product is CAAGLAKNIQYF. The genes are TRBV30 and TRBJ2-4, with D perhaps TRBD1 (5 bases). The V gene's germline CDR1 is GTSNPN and CDR2 SVGIG (reference sequence). The CDR3 contains 12 residues.

The CDR3 reads CASSLTLVHEQFF. The CDR3 bases are TGTGCCAGCAGCTTAACGCTAGTCCATGAGCAGTTCTTC. The chain employs TRBV11-3 and TRBJ2-1; the D is unclear. Germline assignment: CDR1 SGHNT and CDR2 YENEEA. This CDR3 comprises 13 residues. V lost 2 bases and J 8 bases, leaving 10 bases between the germline ends.

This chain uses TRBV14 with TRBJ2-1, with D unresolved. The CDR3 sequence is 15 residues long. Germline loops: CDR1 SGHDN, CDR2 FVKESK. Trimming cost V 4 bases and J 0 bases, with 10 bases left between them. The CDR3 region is CASSRKKSSYNEQFF. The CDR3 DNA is TGTGCCAGCAGCCGAAAGAAGAGCTCCTACAATGAGCAGTTCTTC.

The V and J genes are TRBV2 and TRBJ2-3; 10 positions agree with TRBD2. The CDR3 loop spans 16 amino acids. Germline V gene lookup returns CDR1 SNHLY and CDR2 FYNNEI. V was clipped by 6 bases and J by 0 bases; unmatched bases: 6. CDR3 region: CASRLGLAASTDTQYF. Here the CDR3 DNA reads TGTGCCAGCAGACTCGGACTAGCGGCTAGCACAGATACGCAGTATTTT.

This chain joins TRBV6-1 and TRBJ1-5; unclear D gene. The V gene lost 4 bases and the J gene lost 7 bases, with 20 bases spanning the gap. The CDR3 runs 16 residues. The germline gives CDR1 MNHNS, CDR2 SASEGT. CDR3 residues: CASSGNRELTWQPQHF. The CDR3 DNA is TGTGCCAGCAGTGGGAACCGGGAGCTGACATGGCAGCCCCAGCATTTT.

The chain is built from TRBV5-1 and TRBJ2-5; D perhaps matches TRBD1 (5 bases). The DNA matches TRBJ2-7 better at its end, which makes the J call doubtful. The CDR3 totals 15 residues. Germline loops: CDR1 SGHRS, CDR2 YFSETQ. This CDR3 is CASSLEGNERGEQYF. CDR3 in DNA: TGCGCCAGCAGCTTGGAGGGGAACGAAAGGGGCGAGCAGTACTTC.

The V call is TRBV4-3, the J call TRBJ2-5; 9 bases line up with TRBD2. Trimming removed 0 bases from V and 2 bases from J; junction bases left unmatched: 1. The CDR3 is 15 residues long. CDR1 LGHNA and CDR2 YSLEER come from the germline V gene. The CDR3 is CASSQDSGSQETQYF. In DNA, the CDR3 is TGCGCCAGCAGCCAAGATAGCGGGAGTCAAGAGACCCAGTACTTC.

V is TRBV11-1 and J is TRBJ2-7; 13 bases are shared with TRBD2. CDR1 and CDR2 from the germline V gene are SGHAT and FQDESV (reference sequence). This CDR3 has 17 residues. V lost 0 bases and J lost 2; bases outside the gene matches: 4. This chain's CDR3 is CASSLARTSGSPYEQYF. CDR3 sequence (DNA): TGTGCCAGCAGCTTAGCGCGGACTAGCGGGAGCCCCTACGAGCAGTACTTC.

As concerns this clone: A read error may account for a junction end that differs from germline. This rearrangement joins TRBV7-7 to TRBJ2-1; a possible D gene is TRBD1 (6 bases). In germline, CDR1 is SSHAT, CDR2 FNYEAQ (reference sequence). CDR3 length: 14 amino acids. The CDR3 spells CASSPTRQDNEQFF. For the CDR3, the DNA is TGTGCTAGCAGCCCGACAAGACAGGACAATGAGCAGTTCTTC. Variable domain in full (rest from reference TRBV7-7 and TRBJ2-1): GAGVSQSPRYKVTKRGQDVTLRCDPISSHATLYWYQQALGQGPEFLTYFNYEAQPDKSGLPSDRFSAERPEGSISTLTIQRTEQRDSAMYRCASSPTRQDNEQFFGPGTRLTVL.

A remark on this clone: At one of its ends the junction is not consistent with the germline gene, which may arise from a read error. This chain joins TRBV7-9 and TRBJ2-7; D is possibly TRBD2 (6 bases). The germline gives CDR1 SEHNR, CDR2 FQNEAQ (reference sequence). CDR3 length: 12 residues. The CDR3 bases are TGTTCCAGCAGCACCGCGGGGTACGAGCAGTACTTC. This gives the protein CSSSTAGYEQYF.

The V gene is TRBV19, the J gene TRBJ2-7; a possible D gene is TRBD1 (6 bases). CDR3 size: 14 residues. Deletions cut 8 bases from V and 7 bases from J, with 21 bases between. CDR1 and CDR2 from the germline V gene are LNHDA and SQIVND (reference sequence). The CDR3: CASAVGARGNEQYF. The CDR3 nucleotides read TGTGCCAGTGCTGTGGGGGCTCGGGGTAATGAGCAGTACTTC.

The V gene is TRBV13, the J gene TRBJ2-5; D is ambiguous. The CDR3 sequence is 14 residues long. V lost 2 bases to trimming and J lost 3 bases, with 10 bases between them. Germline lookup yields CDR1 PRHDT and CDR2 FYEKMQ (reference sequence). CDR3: CASSLYSRKETQYF. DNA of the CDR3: TGTGCCAGCAGCTTATACAGCCGTAAAGAGACCCAGTACTTC.

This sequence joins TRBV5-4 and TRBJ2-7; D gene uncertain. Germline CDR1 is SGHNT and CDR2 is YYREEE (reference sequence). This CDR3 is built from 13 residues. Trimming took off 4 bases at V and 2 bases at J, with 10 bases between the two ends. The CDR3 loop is CASSPTPTYEQYF. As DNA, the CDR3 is TGTGCCAGCAGCCCGACACCTACCTACGAGCAGTACTTC.

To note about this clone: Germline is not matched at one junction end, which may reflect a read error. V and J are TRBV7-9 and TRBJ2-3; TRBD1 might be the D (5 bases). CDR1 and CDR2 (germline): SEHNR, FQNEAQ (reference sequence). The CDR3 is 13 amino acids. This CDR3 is CSSSIQGTDTQYF. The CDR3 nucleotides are TGTTCCAGCAGTATTCAGGGAACAGATACGCAGTATTTT.

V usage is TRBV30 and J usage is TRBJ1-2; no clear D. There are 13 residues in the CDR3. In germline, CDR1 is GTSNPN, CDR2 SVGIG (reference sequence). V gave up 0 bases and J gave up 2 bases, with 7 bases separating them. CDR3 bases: TGTGCCTGGAGTGTACTAGGGAACTATGGCTACACCTTC. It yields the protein CAWSVLGNYGYTF.

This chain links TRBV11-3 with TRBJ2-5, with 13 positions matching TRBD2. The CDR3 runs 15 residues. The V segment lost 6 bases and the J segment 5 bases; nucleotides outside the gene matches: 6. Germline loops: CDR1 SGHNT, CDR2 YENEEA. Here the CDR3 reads CASSRTSGSFETQYF. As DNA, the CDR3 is TGTGCCAGCAGTCGGACTAGCGGGAGTTTTGAGACCCAGTACTTC.

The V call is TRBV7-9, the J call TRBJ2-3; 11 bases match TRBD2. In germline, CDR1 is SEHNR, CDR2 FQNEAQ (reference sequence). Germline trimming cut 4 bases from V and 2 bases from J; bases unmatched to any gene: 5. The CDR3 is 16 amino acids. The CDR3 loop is CASSSLTSGNTDTQYF. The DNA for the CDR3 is TGTGCCAGCAGCTCCCTGACTAGCGGGAACACAGATACGCAGTATTTT.